This T cell receptor beta chain originates from a study of T cell changes during pregnancy in multiple sclerosis. The CDR3 has 15 residues. Trimming took 3 bases from V and 3 from J; bases not matched to a gene: 7. Germline CDR1 and CDR2: SGHAT and FQNNGV. Method: immunoSEQ multiplex PCR; TCRdb's copy keeps in-frame clones and lacks some. The repertoire holds tens of thousands of clones, with approximately 90% as singletons. The sequences come from peripheral blood, collected before pregnancy. The clonotype was recovered from a female donor with multiple sclerosis, enrolled in a pregnancy study. V gene TRBV11-2 combines with J gene TRBJ2-7; 8 nucleotides agree with TRBD1. The CDR3 is CASSLRGQGSYEQYF. DNA for the CDR3: TGTGCCAGCAGCTTGCGAGGACAGGGTAGCTACGAGCAGTACTTC.